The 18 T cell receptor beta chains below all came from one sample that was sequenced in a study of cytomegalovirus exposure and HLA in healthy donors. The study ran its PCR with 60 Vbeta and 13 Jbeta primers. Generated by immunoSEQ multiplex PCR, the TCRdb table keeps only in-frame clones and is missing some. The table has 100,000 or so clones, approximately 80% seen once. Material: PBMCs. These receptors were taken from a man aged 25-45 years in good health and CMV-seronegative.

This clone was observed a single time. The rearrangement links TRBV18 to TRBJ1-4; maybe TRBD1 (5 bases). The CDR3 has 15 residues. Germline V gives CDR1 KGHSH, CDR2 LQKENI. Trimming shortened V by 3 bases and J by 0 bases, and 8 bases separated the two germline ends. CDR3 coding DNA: TGTGCCAGCTCACCTCAGGGTGCAACTAATGAAAAACTGTTTTTT. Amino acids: CASSPQGATNEKLFF.

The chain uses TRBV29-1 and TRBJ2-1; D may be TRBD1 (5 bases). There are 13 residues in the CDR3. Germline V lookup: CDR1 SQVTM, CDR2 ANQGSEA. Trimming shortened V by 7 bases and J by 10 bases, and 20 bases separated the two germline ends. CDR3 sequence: CSAITGMAGEQFF. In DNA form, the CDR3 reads TGCAGCGCTATAACAGGTATGGCCGGCGAGCAGTTCTTC.

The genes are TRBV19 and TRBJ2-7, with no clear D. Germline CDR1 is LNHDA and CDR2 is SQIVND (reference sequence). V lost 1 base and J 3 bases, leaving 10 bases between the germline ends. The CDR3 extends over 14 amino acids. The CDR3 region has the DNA TGTGCCAGTAGTATAGCCCAGGCCGGCTACGAGCAGTACTTC. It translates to CASSIAQAGYEQYF.

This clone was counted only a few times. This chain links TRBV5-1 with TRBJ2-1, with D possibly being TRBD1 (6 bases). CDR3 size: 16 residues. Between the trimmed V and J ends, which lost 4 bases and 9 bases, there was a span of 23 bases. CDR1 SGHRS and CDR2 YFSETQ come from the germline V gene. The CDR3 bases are TGCGCCAGCAGCCTAATCCCGGGAACGGTGGGGGCTGAGCAGTTCTTC. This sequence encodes CASSLIPGTVGAEQFF.

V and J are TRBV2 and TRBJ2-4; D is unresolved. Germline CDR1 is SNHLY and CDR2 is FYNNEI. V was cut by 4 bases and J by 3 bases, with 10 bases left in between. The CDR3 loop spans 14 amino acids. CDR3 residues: CASSAVRGKNIQYF. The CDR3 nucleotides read TGTGCCAGCAGTGCGGTCAGAGGCAAAAACATTCAGTACTTC.

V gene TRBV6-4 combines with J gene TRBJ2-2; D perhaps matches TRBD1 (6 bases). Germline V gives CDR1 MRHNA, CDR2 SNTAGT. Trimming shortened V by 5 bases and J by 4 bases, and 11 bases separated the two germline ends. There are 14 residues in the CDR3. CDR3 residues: CASSITGFTGELFF. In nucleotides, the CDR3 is TGTGCCAGCAGTATAACAGGGTTCACCGGGGAGCTGTTTTTT.

Here the CDR3 DNA reads TGTGCCAGCAGTCCCCTCCGGGACACCCCCTACGAGCAGTACTTC. Its translation: CASSPLRDTPYEQYF. The chain links TRBV6-5 to TRBJ2-7; possibly TRBD1 for D (6 bases). Trimming pared 5 bases from V and 2 bases from J, leaving 16 bases between. Per the germline V gene, CDR1 is MNHEY and CDR2 is SVGAGI. There are 15 residues in the CDR3.

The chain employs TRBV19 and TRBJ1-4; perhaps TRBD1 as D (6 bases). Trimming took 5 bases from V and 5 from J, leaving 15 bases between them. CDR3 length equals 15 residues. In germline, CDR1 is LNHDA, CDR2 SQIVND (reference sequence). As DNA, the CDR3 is TGTGCCAGTAGTCCCCCGGGACACAGAAATGAAAAACTGTTTTTT. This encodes CASSPPGHRNEKLFF.

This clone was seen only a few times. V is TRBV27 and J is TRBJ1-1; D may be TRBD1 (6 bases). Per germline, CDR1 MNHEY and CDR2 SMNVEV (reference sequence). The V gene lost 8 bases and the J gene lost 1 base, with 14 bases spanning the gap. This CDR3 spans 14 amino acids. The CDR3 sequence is CASARGIGNTEAFF. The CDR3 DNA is TGTGCCAGCGCCAGGGGTATTGGGAACACTGAAGCTTTCTTT.

CDR3: CASSRPRTGVGNTIYF. In nucleotides, the CDR3 is TGTGCCAGTAGCAGACCCCGGACAGGGGTAGGAAACACCATATATTTT. The chain recombines TRBV19 with TRBJ1-3; 9 nucleotides line up with TRBD1. CDR1 LNHDA and CDR2 SQIVND come from the germline V gene (reference sequence). CDR3 size: 16 residues. Losses at the gene ends were 6 bases for V and 4 bases for J; bases not matched to a gene: 10.

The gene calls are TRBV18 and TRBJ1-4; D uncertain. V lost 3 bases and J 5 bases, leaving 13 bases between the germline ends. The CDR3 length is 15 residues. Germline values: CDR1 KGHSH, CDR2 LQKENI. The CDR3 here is CASSPTGLSNEKLFF. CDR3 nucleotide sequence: TGTGCCAGCTCACCGACGGGTTTGTCGAATGAAAAACTGTTTTTT.

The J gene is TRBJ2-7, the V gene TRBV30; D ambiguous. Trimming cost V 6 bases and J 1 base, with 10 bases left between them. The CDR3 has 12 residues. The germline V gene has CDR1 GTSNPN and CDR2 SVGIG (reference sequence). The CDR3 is CACVSVSYEQYF. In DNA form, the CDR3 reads TGTGCCTGCGTATCCGTATCCTACGAGCAGTACTTC.

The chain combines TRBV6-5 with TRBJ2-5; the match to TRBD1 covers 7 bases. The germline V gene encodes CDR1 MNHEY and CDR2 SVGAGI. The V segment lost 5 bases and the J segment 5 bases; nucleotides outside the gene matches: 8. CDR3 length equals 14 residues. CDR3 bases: TGTGCCAGCAGTATATACAGGGGAGTGGAGACCCAGTACTTC. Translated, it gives CASSIYRGVETQYF.

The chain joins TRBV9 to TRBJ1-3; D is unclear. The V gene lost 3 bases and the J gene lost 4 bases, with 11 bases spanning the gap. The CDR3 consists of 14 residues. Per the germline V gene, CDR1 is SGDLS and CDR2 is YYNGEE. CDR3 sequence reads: CASSGDITGNTIYF. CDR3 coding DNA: TGTGCCAGCAGCGGCGACATAACAGGAAACACCATATATTTT.

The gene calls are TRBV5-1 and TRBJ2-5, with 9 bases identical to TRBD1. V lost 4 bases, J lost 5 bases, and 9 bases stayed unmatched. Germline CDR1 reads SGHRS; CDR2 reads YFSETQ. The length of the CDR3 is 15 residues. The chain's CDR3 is CASSPPTGGVETQYF. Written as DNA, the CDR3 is TGCGCCAGCAGCCCACCGACAGGGGGAGTGGAGACCCAGTACTTC.

Written as DNA, the CDR3 is TGTGCCAGCAGTCCGGGGACTAGCGGGAGTGATACGCAGTATTTT. It encodes CASSPGTSGSDTQYF. V usage is TRBV27 and J usage is TRBJ2-3, with 14 bases matching TRBD2. The CDR3 sequence is 15 residues long. J was trimmed by 6 bases and V by 5 bases; bases with no gene match: 4. Germline CDR1 is MNHEY and CDR2 is SMNVEV (reference sequence).

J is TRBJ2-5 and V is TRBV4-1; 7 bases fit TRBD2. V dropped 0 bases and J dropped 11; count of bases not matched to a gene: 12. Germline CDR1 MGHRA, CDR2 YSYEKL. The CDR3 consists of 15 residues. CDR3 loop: CASSQDSAGLREQYF. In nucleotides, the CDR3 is TGCGCCAGCAGCCAAGATTCCGCGGGACTACGGGAGCAGTACTTC.

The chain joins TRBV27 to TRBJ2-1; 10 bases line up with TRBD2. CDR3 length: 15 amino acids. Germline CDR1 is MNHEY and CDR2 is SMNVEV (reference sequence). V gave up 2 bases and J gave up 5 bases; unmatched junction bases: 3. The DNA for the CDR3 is TGTGCCAGCAGTTTAGAGCGGGAGGGCCACAATGAGCAGTTCTTC. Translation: CASSLEREGHNEQFF.